Listed below are T cell receptor beta chains from one sample, sequenced in a study of T-cell reconstitution after alpha-beta-depleted transplantation in children. TCRdb re-called the PCR reads with MiXCR, one entry per CDR3 protein. The table records some 240,000 distinct CDR3 sequences, 9.7% of them present only once. The sample here was PBMCs from the stem cell graft donor, taken from the stem cell graft. These receptors came from a human donor who donated a stem cell graft to a child with SCID. Each CDR3 is given with its conserved first and last residue. Fields, in order: clone size, J gene, D gene, V gene, CDR3 protein, CDR3 DNA. A D gene is named only where the DNA matches it firmly. Clone size is not always given. Where it is, it says once, few, many or a class for expanded clones.

many,TRBJ1-2,NA,TRBV7-8,CASSLRGDYGYTF,TGTGCCAGCAGCTTGAGGGGAGACTATGGCTACACCTTC
many,TRBJ1-3,NA,TRBV15,CATSSRTAPSGNTIYF,TGTGCCACCAGCTCACGGACAGCTCCCTCTGGAAACACCATATATTTT
many,TRBJ2-3,TRBD2,TRBV20-1,CSAQFSGGLDTQYF,TGCAGTGCTCAATTTAGCGGGGGGTTGGATACGCAGTATTTT
many,TRBJ2-3,NA,TRBV5-6,CASSLGQPQTQYF,TGTGCCAGCAGCTTGGGTCAGCCCCAAACGCAGTATTTT
many,TRBJ2-3,TRBD2,TRBV7-9,CASSSGTSGPTQYF,TGTGCCAGCAGCTCAGGGACTAGCGGACCTACGCAGTATTTT
many,TRBJ1-1,NA,TRBV5-1,CASSLAPEGTEAFF,TGCGCCAGCAGCTTGGCCCCAGAGGGGACTGAAGCTTTCTTT
many,TRBJ2-2,NA,TRBV9,CASSVTGTVNTGELFF,TGTGCCAGCAGCGTGACCGGGACGGTGAACACCGGGGAGCTGTTTTTT
NA,TRBJ2-5,TRBD2,TRBV30,CAWRHSGGETQYF,TGTGCCTGGAGGCATAGCGGGGGAGAGACCCAGTACTTC
many,TRBJ2-2,NA,TRBV5-1,CASSIGQPNTGELFF,TGCGCCAGCAGCATAGGACAGCCGAACACCGGGGAGCTGTTTTTT
many,TRBJ2-7,NA,TRBV7-2,CASSSRGRMPEQYF,TGTGCCAGCAGCTCGAGAGGTAGGATGCCCGAGCAGTACTTC
many,TRBJ2-5,NA,TRBV28,CASSLPRPSNQETQYF,TGTGCCAGCAGTCTCCCACGGCCATCCAACCAAGAGACCCAGTACTTC
NA,TRBJ1-5,TRBD1,TRBV7-3,CASSLNWEDRDENQPQHF,TGTGCCAGCAGCTTAAATTGGGAGGACAGGGATGAAAATCAGCCCCAGCATTTT